The next 15 T cell receptor beta chains were all read from a single sample in a study of early T cells in non-severe SARS-CoV-2 infection. From the 5' RACE reads, TCRdb called clonotypes with MiXCR, one entry per CDR3 protein. The table shows approximately 9,100 distinct CDR3 sequences, with 4% to 5.5% occurring only once. Sequences were obtained from whole blood. The receptors come from an adult who was a healthcare worker with PCR-confirmed SARS-CoV-2 infection or an uninfected control (not recorded which).

This clonotype was counted at least ten times. The J gene is TRBJ2-7, the V gene TRBV7-6; D is tentatively TRBD1 or TRBD2 (5 bases each). CDR3 length: 13 amino acids. The ends were cut back, 5 bases at V and 7 bases at J, with 15 bases in the middle. Germline CDR1 is SGHVS and CDR2 is FNYEAQ. This chain's CDR3 is CASSRMGAGEQYF. The CDR3, as DNA: TGTGCCAGCAGCCGTATGGGAGCAGGGGAGCAGTACTTC. Full variable domain (rest looked up from reference TRBV7-6 and TRBJ2-7): GAGVSQSPRYKVTKRGQDVALRCDPISGHVSLYWYRQALGQGPEFLTYFNYEAQQDKSGLPNDRFSAERPEGSISTLTIQRTEQRDSAMYRCASSRMGAGEQYFGPGTRLTVT.

This clonotype is termed medium-sized. J is TRBJ2-1 and V is TRBV12-3 or TRBV12-4, with 7 positions matching TRBD2. There are 14 residues in the CDR3. V shed 3 bases, J shed 5 bases, and the junction held 4 bases outside the gene matches. Here the CDR3 reads CASSFWGGDNEQFF. CDR3 DNA sequence: TGTGCCAGCAGTTTCTGGGGGGGGGACAATGAGCAGTTCTTC.

This clonotype has at least ten counts. The chain links TRBV3-1 to TRBJ1-2; D is possibly TRBD1 (5 bases). Germline V gives CDR1 LGHDT, CDR2 YNNKEL (reference sequence). The CDR3 is made up of 17 amino acids. The V gene lost 1 base and the J gene lost 0 bases, with 15 bases spanning the gap. The CDR3 sequence is CASSQASQVQANYGYTF. CDR3 coding DNA: TGTGCCAGCAGCCAAGCATCACAGGTTCAAGCTAACTATGGCTACACCTTC.

Sample share makes this clonotype medium-sized. The CDR3 DNA sequence: TGCAGTGCTAGACCTAGCCTAGATACGCAGTATTTT. It encodes CSARPSLDTQYF. The V and J genes are TRBV20-1 and TRBJ2-3; a possible D gene is TRBD2 (5 bases). Looked up from germline, CDR1 is DFQATT and CDR2 is SNEGSKA (reference sequence). This CDR3 is 12 amino acids long. V lost 2 bases and J 5 bases, leaving 8 bases between the germline ends.

There are many counts of this clonotype. This chain links TRBV7-6 with TRBJ2-3; TRBD1 aligns across 7 bases. From germline, CDR1 is SGHVS and CDR2 FNYEAQ. V gave up 5 bases and J gave up 2 bases; unmatched junction bases: 10. CDR3 size: 16 residues. This CDR3 is CASSPNDRAPTDTQYF. As DNA, the CDR3 is TGTGCCAGCAGCCCAAATGACAGGGCCCCCACAGATACGCAGTATTTT.

This clonotype came up many times. This sequence joins TRBV7-6 and TRBJ2-1, with 7 bases aligning to TRBD2. The CDR3 contains 17 residues. V shed 0 bases, J shed 2 bases, and the junction held 7 bases outside the gene matches. In germline, CDR1 is SGHVS, CDR2 FNYEAQ. The CDR3: CASSLAGGRAPYNEQFF. DNA for the CDR3: TGTGCCAGCAGCTTAGCAGGAGGGAGGGCTCCCTACAATGAGCAGTTCTTC.

This chain connects TRBV27 to TRBJ2-1; D is undetermined. The CDR3 runs to 13 residues. Germline V CDR1 and CDR2: MNHEY, SMNVEV (reference sequence). V was trimmed by 2 bases and J by 3 bases, leaving 5 bases between them. As DNA, the CDR3 is TGTGCCAGCAGTTTAAATGGCTACAATGAGCAGTTCTTC. Translated, it gives CASSLNGYNEQFF.

This clonotype rates as medium-sized. The CDR3 DNA sequence: TGCGCCAGCAGCTTACAGGGTGGTGGTTCAACAGATACGCAGTATTTT. Its translation is CASSLQGGGSTDTQYF. The chain links TRBV5-1 to TRBJ2-3; TRBD1 might be the D (6 bases). This CDR3 contains 16 residues. V gave up 2 bases and J gave up 3 bases, with 16 bases separating them. In germline, CDR1 is SGHRS, CDR2 YFSETQ.

This clonotype was picked up many times. V and J are TRBV2 and TRBJ2-3, with 9 bases lining up with TRBD2. CDR3 length: 16 amino acids. Germline V gene lookup returns CDR1 SNHLY and CDR2 FYNNEI. The J segment lost 4 bases and the V segment lost 3 bases, leaving 8 bases of the junction unmatched. This CDR3 reads CASSDFSGSRPDTQYF. DNA for the CDR3: TGTGCCAGCAGTGACTTTAGCGGGAGCCGTCCAGATACGCAGTATTTT.

In this sample, this clonotype turned up many times. The chain is built from TRBV3-2 and TRBJ2-7; TRBD2, the table's D call, lacks a check against the DNA. TRBV3-2 counts as a pseudogene. The CDR3 runs 16 residues. CDR3 sequence (DNA): TGTGCCAGCAGCCATCGGACTAGCGGGAGGCCCTACGAGCAGTACTTC. It yields the protein CASSHRTSGRPYEQYF.

Ten or more counts support this clonotype. The chain carries TRBV29-1 and TRBJ2-4; D gene ambiguous. The CDR3 is made up of 13 amino acids. V was shortened by 4 bases and J by 3 bases, with 10 bases between the two germline ends. Germline V lookup: CDR1 SQVTM, CDR2 ANQGSEA. This chain's CDR3 is CSVAASGKNIQYF. CDR3 DNA: TGCAGCGTTGCTGCGTCTGGCAAAAACATTCAGTACTTC.

In its sample, this clonotype ranks as medium-sized (0.01 to 0.1%). The chain links TRBV29-1 to TRBJ2-5; D is undetermined. This CDR3 region has 14 residues. V lost 1 base to trimming and J lost 5 bases, with 14 bases between them. Germline V lookup: CDR1 SQVTM, CDR2 ANQGSEA. This chain's CDR3 is CSVEGQGQAETQYF. The CDR3 DNA sequence: TGCAGCGTTGAAGGACAAGGGCAGGCTGAGACCCAGTACTTC.

Within the sample, this clonotype is medium-sized. This chain connects TRBV11-2 to TRBJ1-2; D gene ambiguous. Trimming left V 5 bases short and J 11 bases short, with 15 bases between. This CDR3 has 12 amino acids. Germline V gives CDR1 SGHAT, CDR2 FQNNGV. This CDR3 reads CASSHPGDQYTF. The CDR3 bases are TGTGCCAGCAGCCATCCGGGAGACCAGTACACCTTC.

This clonotype showed up many times. The chain combines TRBV7-2 with TRBJ1-3; D is undetermined. Per germline, CDR1 SGHTA and CDR2 FQGNSA. The CDR3 extends over 12 amino acids. Trimming pared 2 bases from V and 4 bases from J, leaving 3 bases between. The CDR3 DNA follows: TGTGCCAGCAGCTTACAGGGAAACACCATATATTTT. As protein: CASSLQGNTIYF.

By sample share, this clonotype is medium-sized. The gene calls are TRBV6-6 and TRBJ2-1, with D perhaps matching TRBD1 or TRBD2 (5 bases each). V shed 4 bases and J shed 8 bases, with 9 bases lying between them. The length of the CDR3 is 12 residues. The germline V gene encodes CDR1 MNHNY and CDR2 SVGAGI (reference sequence). CDR3 DNA: TGTGCCAGCAGTTTCAGGGACGATGAGCAGTTCTTC. Protein sequence: CASSFRDDEQFF.